The 19 T cell receptor beta chains presented below share a single source sample, sequenced in a study of blood T cell repertoires in COVID-19. TCRdb keeps only in-frame clones here, not all; method: immunoSEQ multiplex PCR. Here the sample spans 200,000 to 250,000 clones, roughly four fifths being singletons. Material: peripheral blood. The receptors were sampled from a woman between 50 and 59 years old with active or convalescent COVID-19.

This rearrangement joins TRBV12-3 or TRBV12-4 to TRBJ2-4; D gene ambiguous. This CDR3 contains 12 residues. The V and J ends lost 2 bases and 10 bases respectively, with 9 bases between them. CDR3 DNA sequence: TGTGCCAGCAGTTTAATAGGAGAGATTCAGTACTTC. This sequence encodes CASSLIGEIQYF.

This rearrangement joins TRBV5-1 to TRBJ2-7; a possible D gene is TRBD1 (6 bases). Per the germline V gene, CDR1 is SGHRS and CDR2 is YFSETQ. The CDR3 runs to 15 residues. V lost 1 base and J 3 bases, leaving 14 bases between the germline ends. The CDR3 region is CASSLYTLGHYEQYV. The CDR3 DNA is TGCGCCAGCAGCTTGTACACGCTGGGACACTACGAGCAGTACGTC.

This clone was observed a few times. The chain is built from TRBV30 and TRBJ1-1, with no clear D. V lost 3 bases to trimming and J lost 4 bases, with 6 bases between them. Per the germline V gene, CDR1 is GTSNPN and CDR2 is SVGIG (reference sequence). The CDR3 is 11 residues long. The DNA of the CDR3 is TGTGCCTGGAGCGGGAGCACTGAAGCTTTCTTT. This codes for CAWSGSTEAFF.

V usage is TRBV28 and J usage is TRBJ1-5; D ambiguous. Trimming shortened V by 4 bases and J by 6 bases, and 19 bases separated the two germline ends. Germline V gives CDR1 MDHEN, CDR2 SYDVKM. The CDR3 covers 16 residues. The CDR3 is CASSSPPRKVGQPQHF. CDR3 in DNA: TGTGCCAGCAGTTCCCCCCCCAGGAAAGTCGGTCAGCCCCAGCATTTT.

The chain combines TRBV11-3 with TRBJ2-1; possible D gene TRBD2, 6 bases. Trimming took off 1 base at V and 2 bases at J, with 12 bases between the two ends. CDR3 length: 16 residues. Germline V gives CDR1 SGHNT, CDR2 YENEEA. The CDR3 DNA follows: TGTGCCAGCAGCTTAGGGAGGAGGAGGGCCTACAATGAGCAGTTCTTC. This gives the protein CASSLGRRRAYNEQFF.

This clone came up a few times. The rearrangement links TRBV7-2 to TRBJ1-5; D call uncertain. Germline V lookup: CDR1 SGHTA, CDR2 FQGNSA. V dropped 5 bases and J dropped 5 bases, with 13 bases sitting between them. CDR3 length: 14 residues. CDR3 bases: TGTGCCAGCAGCCCCCCGGGAGGGTATCAGCCCCAGCATTTT. Translating it yields CASSPPGGYQPQHF.

V usage is TRBV6-5 and J usage is TRBJ2-2; TRBD1 matches at 7 bases. Germline assignment: CDR1 MNHEY and CDR2 SVGAGI. This CDR3 has 15 amino acids. V shed 5 bases and J 3 bases; nucleotides not matched to a gene: 6. In nucleotides, the CDR3 is TGTGCCAGCAGTCCAGGGGGATCGTACACCGGGGAGCTGTTTTTT. This encodes CASSPGGSYTGELFF.

The chain couples TRBV3-1 (or the pseudogene TRBV3-2) to TRBJ1-5; D remains ambiguous. The germline V and J ends were trimmed by 0 bases and 5 bases, with 5 bases remaining between them. The length of the CDR3 is 13 residues. CDR1 and CDR2 from the germline V gene are LGHDT and YNNKEL (reference sequence). The CDR3 protein is CASSQDEDQPQHF. The CDR3 DNA sequence: TGTGCCAGCAGCCAAGATGAGGATCAGCCCCAGCATTTT.

V gene TRBV2 combines with J gene TRBJ1-1; possibly TRBD1 for D (5 bases). Deletions cut 3 bases from V and 3 bases from J, with 11 bases between. Germline V CDR1 and CDR2: SNHLY, FYNNEI. The CDR3 is 14 amino acids. The CDR3 nucleotides read TGTGCCAGCAGTGAGGTTTGGGGGGACACTGAAGCTTTCTTT. It is translated as CASSEVWGDTEAFF. The full variable domain, with the rest looked up from reference TRBV2 and TRBJ1-1, is EPEVTQTPSHQVTQMGQEVILRCVPISNHLYFYWYRQILGQKVEFLVSFYNNEISEKSEIFDDQFSVERPDGSNFTLKIRSTKLEDSAMYFCASSEVWGDTEAFFGQGTRLTVV.

The chain uses TRBV30 and TRBJ2-2; no clear D. The ends were cut back, 0 bases at V and 6 bases at J, with 8 bases in the middle. From germline, CDR1 is GTSNPN and CDR2 SVGIG (reference sequence). The CDR3 runs 13 residues. CDR3 DNA sequence: TGTGCCTGGAGTGTACTTTCCGCCGGGGAGCTGTTTTTT. It translates to CAWSVLSAGELFF.

The chain links TRBV29-1 to TRBJ2-7; 10 nucleotides align to TRBD1. From germline, CDR1 is SQVTM and CDR2 ANQGSEA. Trimming removed 2 bases from V and 2 bases from J; junction bases left unmatched: 18. This CDR3 comprises 19 residues. The CDR3 DNA is TGCAGCGTTGAAACCGGGACAGGGGCGAGAGGCGGGAGGCCCTACGAGCAGTACTTC. Translation gives CSVETGTGARGGRPYEQYF.

This rearrangement joins TRBV5-4 to TRBJ2-5; 7 nucleotides align to TRBD2. In germline, CDR1 is SGHNT, CDR2 YYREEE (reference sequence). Germline trimming cut 1 base from V and 5 bases from J; bases unmatched to any gene: 11. The CDR3 covers 16 residues. As DNA, the CDR3 is TGTGCCAGCAGCTTGCTGGGGGGGGACTTCAGTGAGACCCAGTACTTC. This codes for CASSLLGGDFSETQYF.

This rearrangement joins TRBV3-1 (or the pseudogene TRBV3-2) to TRBJ2-1; TRBD2 matches 8 bases. The V gene's germline CDR1 is LGHDT and CDR2 YNNKEL (reference sequence). The trim removed 4 bases at V and 5 bases at J, leaving 1 base unmatched. There are 13 residues in the CDR3. This chain's CDR3 is CASSLAGNNEQFF. Here the CDR3 DNA reads TGTGCCAGCAGCCTAGCGGGGAACAATGAGCAGTTCTTC.

Only a few counts were recorded for this clone. The chain carries TRBV30 and TRBJ1-2; D remains ambiguous. Deletions cut 7 bases from V and 4 bases from J, with 10 bases between. Germline CDR1 GTSNPN, CDR2 SVGIG (reference sequence). The length of the CDR3 is 11 residues. CDR3 coding DNA: TGTGCCTCCTCAAGCCCCTATGGCTACACCTTC. It specifies CASSSPYGYTF.

The rearrangement uses TRBV29-1 and TRBJ2-2; 10 bases are a match to TRBD2. Losses at the gene ends were 4 bases for V and 5 bases for J; bases not matched to a gene: 16. Germline CDR1 and CDR2: SQVTM and ANQGSEA. The CDR3 has 18 residues. The CDR3 is CSVAPRLVAGGGTGELFF. The DNA for the CDR3 is TGCAGCGTTGCCCCTCGATTGGTAGCGGGAGGTGGGACCGGGGAGCTGTTTTTT.

The chain combines TRBV2 with TRBJ1-5; TRBD1 is a possible D gene (5 bases). V gave up 6 bases and J gave up 1 base, with 13 bases separating them. The CDR3 extends over 15 amino acids. The germline CDR1 and CDR2 sequences are SNHLY and FYNNEI. CDR3 bases: TGTGCCAGCAGAGCGACAGATTTGAGCAATCAGCCCCAGCATTTT. It encodes CASRATDLSNQPQHF.

This clone was seen a handful of times. The chain couples TRBV6-1 to TRBJ2-3; 11 bases agree with TRBD2. The CDR3 length is 15 residues. The trim removed 1 base at V and 4 bases at J, leaving 1 base unmatched. Germline V gene data show CDR1 as MNHNS and CDR2 as SASEGT. CDR3 DNA: TGTGCCAGCAGTGAAGTAGCGGGGGGGTCAGATACGCAGTATTTT. Residues: CASSEVAGGSDTQYF.

A remark on this clone: At one end the junction does not follow the germline gene, possibly because of a read error. The chain combines TRBV29-1 with TRBJ2-5; 9 bases are a match to TRBD2. The CDR3 extends over 15 amino acids. The V gene's germline CDR1 is SQVTM and CDR2 ANQGSEA. The CDR3 bases are TGCTGCGTTGACCTTGCGGGGGGGGCGGGGGAGACCCAGTACTTC. Translating it yields CCVDLAGGAGETQYF.

This clone has a handful of counts. This sequence joins TRBV10-3 and TRBJ1-1, with D possibly being TRBD1 (5 bases). This CDR3 is built from 12 residues. The germline V gene has CDR1 ENHRY and CDR2 SYGVKD. V lost 7 bases and J 4 bases, leaving 10 bases between the germline ends. The DNA of the CDR3 is TGTGCCATCAACAGGTCAGGCACTGAAGCTTTCTTT. It yields the protein CAINRSGTEAFF.